These 29 T cell receptor beta chains were sequenced from one sample in a study of T cell clonality in common variable immunodeficiency. The assay was immunoSEQ multiplex PCR, and TCRdb's table has in-frame clones only and misses some. This sample carries some 60,000 clones, none of them present only once. The sequenced sample was peripheral blood mononuclear cells. The receptor set was obtained from a person aged 18-70 years in good health.

This clone was observed many times. The CDR3 goes on 3 residues after the read ends, and that part is filled in from the germline J gene. The J gene is TRBJ2-7, the V gene TRBV6-1; D not certain. Trimming pared 2 bases from V and 2 bases from J, leaving 10 bases between. The CDR3 totals 14 residues. Germline values: CDR1 MNHNS, CDR2 SASEGT. CDR3 bases read: TGTGCCAGCAGTGAATTGCCAGGAGCCTACGAG. Its translation is CASSELPGAYE. The CDR3 in full is CASSELPGAYEQYF.

Remarks on this clone: The read terminates 3 residues before the CDR3 end, so the remaining end is supplied by the germline J gene. V is TRBV5-1 and J is TRBJ2-1; possibly TRBD2 for D (5 bases). This CDR3 has 13 amino acids. Germline loops: CDR1 SGHRS, CDR2 YFSETQ. The V gene lost 4 bases and the J gene lost 5 bases, with 10 bases spanning the gap. Partial CDR3 DNA: TGCGCCAGCAGCCCCGGACTCAACAATGAG. Translated, it gives CASSPGLNNE. The full CDR3 sequence reads CASSPGLNNEQFF.

This clone came up many times. The read is 3 residues too short to cover the CDR3 end, so that end is filled in from the germline J gene. The genes are TRBV28 and TRBJ2-7; D is tentatively TRBD1 or TRBD2 (5 bases each). CDR1 and CDR2 from the germline V gene are MDHEN and SYDVKM. This CDR3 region has 15 residues. The V end lost 6 bases, the J end lost 5 bases, and 20 bases lay between the germline ends. CDR3 DNA (partial): TGTGCCAGCAGCCCCCGAGGGGTTTCGGGAAACGAG. It translates to CASSPRGVSGNE. The full-length CDR3 reads as CASSPRGVSGNEQYF. Complete variable domain (other parts from reference TRBV28 and TRBJ2-7): DVKVTQSSRYLVKRTGEKVFLECVQDMDHENMFWYRQDPGLGLRLIYFSYDVKMKEKGDIPEGYSVSREKKERFSLILESASTNQTSMYLCASSPRGVSGNEQYFGPGTRLTVT.

This clone was seen ten or more times. Read data end 3 residues before the CDR3 end; the end is taken from the germline J gene. V usage is TRBV4-1 and J usage is TRBJ2-7; a possible D gene is TRBD1 (5 bases). This CDR3 contains 13 residues. Between the trimmed V and J ends, which lost 2 bases and 4 bases, there was a span of 9 bases. CDR1 MGHRA and CDR2 YSYEKL come from the germline V gene. This CDR3 is CASSQKDKYEQYF. CDR3 bases read: TGCGCCAGCAGCCAAAAGGACAAGTACGAG.

This clone was observed many times. From the germline J gene comes the end of the CDR3, since the read stops 3 residues before it. V and J are TRBV5-1 and TRBJ2-2; D is unclear. The CDR3 spans 13 residues. The germline V and J ends were trimmed by 0 bases and 3 bases, with 3 bases remaining between them. In germline, CDR1 is SGHRS, CDR2 YFSETQ. The DNA read from the CDR3 is TGCGCCAGCAGCTTGGACTACACCGGGGAG. It specifies CASSLDYTGE. The full CDR3 protein is CASSLDYTGELFF.

This clone has ten or more counts. The covered CDR3 bases are TGTGCCTGGAGTGAATCTAGCGTCTCCTACAATGAG. The encoded protein is CAWSESSVSYNE. The whole CDR3 protein is CAWSESSVSYNEQFF. V gene TRBV30 combines with J gene TRBJ2-1; D is possibly TRBD2 (6 bases). Sequencing ends 3 residues short of the CDR3 end; the germline J gene provides the rest. V was cut by 1 base and J by 0 bases, with 10 bases left in between. Germline-derived CDR1 and CDR2 are GTSNPN and SVGIG (reference sequence). The CDR3 consists of 15 residues.

Worth noting for this clone: The DNA ends 3 residues before the CDR3 does, and the rest of the CDR3 is filled in from the germline J gene. The J gene is TRBJ1-3, the V gene TRBV30; no definite D call. Germline V lookup: CDR1 GTSNPN, CDR2 SVGIG (reference sequence). V lost 0 bases, J lost 4 bases, and 10 bases lay in between. This CDR3 region has 14 residues. The DNA read from the CDR3 is TGTGCCTGGAGTGTAGGCGGGCACGGAAACACC. Translating it yields CAWSVGGHGNT. The full CDR3 protein reads CAWSVGGHGNTIYF. Based on the CDR3 plus reference TRBV30 and TRBJ1-3, the full variable domain is SQTIHQWPATLVQPVGSPLSLECTVEGTSNPNLYWYRQAAGRGLQLLFYSVGIGQISSEVPQNLSASRPQDRQFILSSKKLLLSDSGFYLCAWSVGGHGNTIYFGEGSWLTVV.

This clone was found many times. The CDR3 loop is CSASDPRGSNQPQHF. Partial CDR3 DNA: TGCAGTGCTAGCGACCCAAGGGGCAGCAATCAGCCC. This sequence joins TRBV20-1 and TRBJ1-5; a weak D match, TRBD1 (5 bases). With the read ending 3 residues before the CDR3 end, the germline J gene is used to fill in that end. This CDR3 comprises 15 residues. Between the trimmed V and J ends, which lost 3 bases and 1 base, there was a span of 13 bases. Germline CDR1 is DFQATT and CDR2 is SNEGSKA (reference sequence).

This clone was detected ten times or more. The sequenced fragment ends 3 residues before the CDR3 boundary, so the rest is inferred from the germline J gene. This chain joins TRBV20-1 and TRBJ2-3, with TRBD2 matching 10 bases. The CDR3 loop spans 14 amino acids. Trimming cost V 6 bases and J 2 bases; bases outside gene matches: 5. The germline V gene encodes CDR1 DFQATT and CDR2 SNEGSKA (reference sequence). CDR3 bases read: TGCAGTGCCAGACTAGCGGGCAACACAGATACG. Translation gives CSARLAGNTDT. The whole CDR3 protein is CSARLAGNTDTQYF.

This clone occurred many times. The read finishes 3 residues shy of the CDR3 end, and the germline J gene is used to complete it. The chain uses TRBV7-2 and TRBJ2-3; D is perhaps TRBD2 (5 bases). CDR1 is SGHTA and CDR2 is FQGNSA in the germline V gene. V lost 1 base and J 4 bases, leaving 9 bases between the germline ends. The CDR3 consists of 14 residues. The covered CDR3 bases are TGTGCCAGCAGCTTAGGTCTAGCCGCAGATACG. Translating gives CASSLGLAADT. The complete CDR3 reads CASSLGLAADTQYF. Complete variable domain (other parts from reference TRBV7-2 and TRBJ2-3): GAGVSQSPSNKVTEKGKDVELRCDPISGHTALYWYRQSLGQGLEFLIYFQGNSAPDKSGLPSDRFSAERTGGSVSTLTIQRTQQEDSAVYLCASSLGLAADTQYFGPGTRLTVL.

This clone occurred many times. The sequence runs out 3 residues before the end of the CDR3; the remainder is reconstructed from the germline J gene. This sequence joins TRBV5-1 and TRBJ1-1, with TRBD1 as a possible D gene (6 bases). Looked up from germline, CDR1 is SGHRS and CDR2 is YFSETQ. The V end was cut by 1 base, the J end by 3 bases, with 13 bases between. This CDR3 has 15 residues. The CDR3 bases that were read are TGCGCCAGCAGCTTGCAGGGGCCTGAGTACACTGAA. Its protein is CASSLQGPEYTE. The entire CDR3 sequence reads CASSLQGPEYTEAFF.

Many counts were recorded for this clone. From the germline J gene comes the end of the CDR3, since the read stops 3 residues before it. The V gene is TRBV6-1, the J gene TRBJ2-7, with D tentatively TRBD1 (5 bases). Germline values: CDR1 MNHNS, CDR2 SASEGT. The germline V and J ends were trimmed by 4 bases and 0 bases, with 13 bases remaining between them. The CDR3 extends over 15 amino acids. The CDR3 spells CASSVVEQASYEQYF. The DNA read from the CDR3 is TGTGCCAGCAGTGTGGTGGAACAGGCCTCCTACGAG.

This clone was seen at least ten times. With the read ending 3 residues before the CDR3 end, the germline J gene is used to fill in that end. This rearrangement joins TRBV5-1 to TRBJ1-6, with TRBD1 matching over 10 bases. The CDR3 runs to 17 residues. Germline lookup yields CDR1 SGHRS and CDR2 YFSETQ. The J segment lost 8 bases and the V segment lost 1 base, leaving 9 bases of the junction unmatched. CDR3 loop: CASSLFGGTGADSPLHF. The CDR3 DNA, read in part, is TGCGCCAGCAGCTTGTTCGGGGGGACAGGGGCGGATTCACCC.

This clone has ten or more counts. Read data end 3 residues before the CDR3 end; the end is taken from the germline J gene. The genes are TRBV20-1 and TRBJ2-7; D not certain. CDR3 length equals 12 residues. CDR1 is DFQATT and CDR2 is SNEGSKA in the germline V gene (reference sequence). Trimming took off 0 bases at V and 1 base at J, with 4 bases between the two ends. Incomplete CDR3 DNA: TGCAGTGCTAGAGACCAGTCCTACGAG. It codes for CSARDQSYE. The CDR3 as a whole reads CSARDQSYEQYF.

This clone has a count of ten or more. The read ends 3 residues shy of where the CDR3 ends; the end is completed using the germline J gene. The chain uses TRBV9 and TRBJ2-7; 14 bases line up with TRBD2. Germline V gives CDR1 SGDLS, CDR2 YYNGEE. CDR3 length: 17 amino acids. V lost 2 bases to trimming and J lost 3 bases; unmatched junction nucleotides: 7. The CDR3: CASSVGTSGSYGYEQYF. The part of the CDR3 DNA that was read is TGTGCCAGCAGCGTCGGGACTAGCGGGAGTTATGGCTACGAG.

This clone appeared many times. The read comes to an end 3 residues before the CDR3 does, leaving the germline J gene to fill in the end. The chain uses TRBV4-2 and TRBJ2-5; TRBD1 matches at 10 bases. V lost 4 bases to trimming and J lost 4 bases; unmatched junction nucleotides: 24. Germline CDR1 is LGHNA and CDR2 is YNFKEQ. This CDR3 has 21 amino acids. The CDR3 DNA, read in part, is TGTGCCAGCAGCCTTCCGGGACAGGGGAGAACTAGCGGAACTGAAGGAGAGACC. Translation gives CASSLPGQGRTSGTEGET. The whole CDR3 sequence is CASSLPGQGRTSGTEGETQYF.

This clone was seen at least ten times. The observed sequence ends 3 residues before the CDR3 terminus, with the missing tail filled in from the germline J gene. The chain employs TRBV30 and TRBJ1-2; D gene uncertain. The CDR3 consists of 12 residues. Germline CDR1 and CDR2: GTSNPN and SVGIG (reference sequence). The DNA read from the CDR3 is TGTGCCTGGAGTGTACCAGGAAGAGGC. Amino acid sequence: CAWSVPGRG. The CDR3 in its entirety is CAWSVPGRGYTF.

At least ten counts were recorded for this clone. The read is 3 residues too short to cover the CDR3 end, so that end is filled in from the germline J gene. The chain couples TRBV28 to TRBJ2-5, with 9 nucleotides matching TRBD2. Germline V gives CDR1 MDHEN, CDR2 SYDVKM. The length of the CDR3 is 16 residues. V dropped 2 bases and J dropped 1; count of bases not matched to a gene: 5. CDR3 bases read: TGTGCCAGCAGTTTACGGCTAGCGGGGATCCAAGAGACC. Its translation is CASSLRLAGIQET. The whole CDR3 is CASSLRLAGIQETQYF. Together with reference TRBV28 and TRBJ2-5, the CDR3 gives the full variable domain: DVKVTQSSRYLVKRTGEKVFLECVQDMDHENMFWYRQDPGLGLRLIYFSYDVKMKEKGDIPEGYSVSREKKERFSLILESASTNQTSMYLCASSLRLAGIQETQYFGPGTRLLVL.

This clone was found many times. Read sequence stops 3 residues before the CDR3 end, and the germline J gene provides the missing end. V and J are TRBV7-9 and TRBJ2-7; no definite D call. CDR1 is SEHNR, CDR2 FQNEAQ, per germline (reference sequence). Trimming removed 5 bases at V and 2 bases at J, with 7 bases between. The CDR3 has 12 residues. CDR3 DNA, as far as it was read: TGTGCCAGCAGCCCCAGTCCCTACGAG. Protein sequence: CASSPSPYE. The CDR3 in its entirety is CASSPSPYEQYF.

This clone was seen repeatedly, ten times or more. With the read ending 3 residues before the CDR3 end, the germline J gene is used to fill in that end. The chain has TRBV6-1 and TRBJ1-2, with D possibly matching TRBD1 (5 bases). This CDR3 comprises 17 residues. Germline V gene lookup returns CDR1 MNHNS and CDR2 SASEGT. Trimming stripped 0 bases from V and 4 bases from J, with 18 bases between. Partial CDR3 DNA: TGTGCCAGCAGTGAAGCTTGGGTGGTGACAGACTCCTATGGC. It is translated as CASSEAWVVTDSYG. The CDR3 reads in full as CASSEAWVVTDSYGYTF.

The table lists this clone with many counts. The CDR3 sequence is CASSKGPGYEQYF. CDR3 DNA, as far as it was read: TGTGCCAGCAGCAAAGGACCAGGGTACGAG. The rearrangement joins TRBV19 to TRBJ2-7; a possible D gene is TRBD1 (5 bases). The read falls 3 residues short of the CDR3 end, and the missing part is taken from the germline J gene. V shed 9 bases and J shed 4 bases, with 16 bases lying between them. CDR3 size: 13 residues. Germline CDR1 and CDR2: LNHDA and SQIVND (reference sequence).

This clone was found many times. Coverage ceases 3 residues before the CDR3 finishes, and the germline J gene fills in the end. The V and J genes are TRBV20-1 and TRBJ2-7; the match to TRBD1 covers 7 bases. The CDR3 spans 12 residues. The V gene end was trimmed by 5 bases and the J gene end by 3 bases; junction bases not matched to a gene: 4. Germline CDR1 reads DFQATT; CDR2 reads SNEGSKA (reference sequence). CDR3 protein: CSADRAHYEQYF. Partial CDR3 DNA: TGCAGTGCTGACAGGGCCCACTACGAG.

This clone has at least ten counts. The read terminates 3 residues ahead of where the CDR3 ends, so the germline J gene completes it. The genes are TRBV29-1 and TRBJ2-3, with TRBD2 matching 7 bases. The CDR3 covers 16 residues. Germline trimming cut 4 bases from V and 1 base from J; bases unmatched to any gene: 11. The germline CDR1 and CDR2 sequences are SQVTM and ANQGSEA. CDR3 amino acids: CSVGDWLAARTDTQYF. CDR3 DNA, as far as it was read: TGCAGCGTTGGGGATTGGCTAGCGGCTCGCACAGATACG.

This clone was seen ten or more times. The CDR3 extends 3 residues past the end of the read, so its final part is completed from the germline J gene. J is TRBJ2-1 and V is TRBV2, with TRBD2 as a possible D gene (5 bases). There are 15 residues in the CDR3. V lost 5 bases and J 5 bases, leaving 16 bases between the germline ends. Looked up from germline, CDR1 is SNHLY and CDR2 is FYNNEI. The covered CDR3 bases are TGTGCCAGCAGTACTACACTAGTTGTCCACAATGAG. Translated, it gives CASSTTLVVHNE. The entire CDR3 sequence reads CASSTTLVVHNEQFF.

This clone appeared many times. The CDR3 here is CATSRALAGTDTQYF. The CDR3 DNA, read in part, is TGTGCCACCAGCAGAGCACTAGCGGGAACAGATACG. This chain joins TRBV15 and TRBJ2-3, with 10 bases lining up with TRBD2. The read halts 3 residues ahead of the CDR3 end, with the missing end drawn from the germline J gene. The CDR3 has 15 amino acids. J was trimmed by 3 bases and V by 1 base; bases with no gene match: 1. CDR1 and CDR2 (germline): LNHNV, YYDKDF (reference sequence).

This clone was recorded at least ten times. The CDR3 goes on 3 residues after the read ends, and that part is filled in from the germline J gene. The J gene is TRBJ2-7, the V gene TRBV18; D call uncertain. The V and J ends lost 6 bases and 3 bases respectively, with 9 bases between them. Germline CDR1 and CDR2: KGHSH and LQKENI. This CDR3 is built from 12 residues. This CDR3 is CASSLLGYEQYF. The CDR3 DNA, read in part, is TGTGCCAGCTCCTTGCTCGGCTACGAG.

As to this clone: The CDR3 goes on 3 residues after the read ends, and that part is filled in from the germline J gene. The chain has TRBV5-4 and TRBJ2-7; TRBD1 matches at 7 bases. CDR3 size: 13 residues. Per germline, CDR1 SGHNT and CDR2 YYREEE (reference sequence). V was pared by 4 bases and J by 4 bases, with 5 bases of the junction left unmatched. CDR3 DNA, as far as it was read: TGTGCCAGCAGCCCAGAGACAGGGTACGAG. As protein: CASSPETGYE. The entire CDR3 reads CASSPETGYEQYF.

This clone was counted many times. Coverage ceases 3 residues before the CDR3 finishes, and the germline J gene fills in the end. This chain connects TRBV5-4 to TRBJ2-1; 7 nucleotides align to TRBD2. V was pared by 0 bases and J by 1 base, with 1 base of the junction left unmatched. The CDR3 extends over 15 amino acids. In germline, CDR1 is SGHNT, CDR2 YYREEE (reference sequence). The covered CDR3 bases are TGTGCCAGCAGCTTGGAAGCGGGGTCCTACAATGAG. Encoded protein: CASSLEAGSYNE. The full CDR3 sequence reads CASSLEAGSYNEQFF.

This clone was counted ten times or more. The CDR3 end falls 3 residues outside the read, so it is completed with the germline J gene. The chain recombines TRBV7-9 with TRBJ2-7; a weak D match, TRBD1 (6 bases). Trimming took off 5 bases at V and 0 bases at J, with 8 bases between the two ends. CDR3 length: 13 amino acids. The germline V gene encodes CDR1 SEHNR and CDR2 FQNEAQ (reference sequence). The CDR3 sequence is CASSGTLSYEQYF. The sequenced part of the CDR3 DNA is TGTGCCAGCAGCGGGACACTCTCCTACGAG.